This is a list of T cell receptor beta chains from one sample in a study of a mutant IDH1 vaccine in newly diagnosed glioma. Their cognate antigens are unknown. Method: immunoSEQ multiplex PCR; TCRdb's copy keeps in-frame clones and lacks some. The sample contains tens of thousands of clones, 92% of which appear only once. The material was PBMCs, obtained from a glioma patient whose treatment included an IDH1 peptide vaccine. The receptors here all came from a man aged 50 to 60 with glioma. Each CDR3 is given without its conserved first and last residue. The order of the fields is clone size, V gene, J gene, CDR3 protein. Clone sizes are given selectively: once, few, many, or a class where the clone is expanded.

>once|TRBV9|TRBJ2-2
ASRDRNTGELF
>-|TRBV19|TRBJ1-2
ASRDSSYGYT
>-|TRBV6-5|TRBJ1-2
ASKAGTYGYT
>-|TRBV16|TRBJ2-2
ASRLHLRGVGAGELF
>-|TRBV6-1|TRBJ1-1
ASSPDRTSTEAF
>-|TRBV25-1|TRBJ1-1
ASSAYSAQGKNTEAF
>once|TRBV28|TRBJ2-7
ASRSGRYEQY
>once|TRBV10-1|TRBJ1-2
ASSEKGVYGYT
>-|TRBV5-4|TRBJ2-7
ASRSGLGTYEQY
>-|TRBV28|TRBJ2-3
ASSFPLTGTSTDTQY
>-|TRBV5-1|TRBJ2-3
ASRLSADTQY
>-|TRBV2|TRBJ1-3
ARGVGYTIY
>-|TRBV9|TRBJ1-3
ASSVGEIGNTIY
>-|TRBV2|TRBJ2-2
ASSQTSSTGELF
>-|TRBV9|TRBJ2-2
ASSVGGGAEGWELF
>-|TRBV4-1|TRBJ2-1
ASSHRRQGTNNEQF
>-|TRBV5-6|TRBJ1-4
ASSFRATNEKLF
>-|TRBV7-8|TRBJ2-1
ASSSGTGDEQF
>-|TRBV7-9|TRBJ1-6
ASSSPGNSPLH
>-|TRBV5-1|TRBJ2-2
ASSLKPSGGPNTGELF
>once|TRBV7-2|TRBJ2-5
ASSSGQPGEETQY
>-|TRBV4-1|TRBJ1-5
ASSQDWRGLQPQH
>-|TRBV7-6|TRBJ2-2
ASSLGVGAGELF
>few|TRBV10-1|TRBJ2-1
AGIAGGPLSYNEQF
>-|TRBV9|TRBJ1-3
ASSVDGGFDGNTIY
>-|TRBV28|TRBJ2-1
ASSLQRGGINEQF
>-|TRBV28|TRBJ2-7
ASSKEKTGAKRYEQY
>-|TRBV5-1|TRBJ1-1
ASTYDGQPNTEAF
>-|TRBV4-2|TRBJ2-7
ASSPVGPPYEQY
>few|TRBV5-1|TRBJ1-5
ASSFTGAGDQPQH
>-|TRBV6-5|TRBJ2-7
ASSLGQGSSYEQY
>-|TRBV5-1|TRBJ1-2
ASSLAPGANYGYT
>-|TRBV28|TRBJ2-5
ASRGSQGQETQY